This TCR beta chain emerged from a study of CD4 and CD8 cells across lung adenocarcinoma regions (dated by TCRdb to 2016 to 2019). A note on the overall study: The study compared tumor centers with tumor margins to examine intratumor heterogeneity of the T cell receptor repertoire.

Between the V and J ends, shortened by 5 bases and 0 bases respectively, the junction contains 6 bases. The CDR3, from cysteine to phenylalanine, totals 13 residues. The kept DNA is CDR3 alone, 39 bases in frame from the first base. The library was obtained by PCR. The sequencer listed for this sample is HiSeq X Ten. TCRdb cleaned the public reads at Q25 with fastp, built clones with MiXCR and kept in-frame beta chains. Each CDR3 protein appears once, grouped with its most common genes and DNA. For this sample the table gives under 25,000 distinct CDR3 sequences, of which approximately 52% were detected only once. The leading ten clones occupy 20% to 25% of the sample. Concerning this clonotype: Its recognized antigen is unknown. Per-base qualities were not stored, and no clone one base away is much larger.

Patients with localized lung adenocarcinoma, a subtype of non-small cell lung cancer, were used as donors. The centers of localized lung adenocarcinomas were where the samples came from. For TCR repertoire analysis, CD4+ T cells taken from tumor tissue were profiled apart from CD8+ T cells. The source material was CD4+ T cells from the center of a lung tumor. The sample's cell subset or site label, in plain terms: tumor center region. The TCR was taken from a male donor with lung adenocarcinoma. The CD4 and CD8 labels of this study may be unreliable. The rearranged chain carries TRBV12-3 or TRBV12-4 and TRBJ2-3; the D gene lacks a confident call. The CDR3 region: CASSPVSTDTQYF. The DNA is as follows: TGTGCCAGCAGTCCCGTTAGCACAGATACGCAGTATTTT.